This entry lists 13 T cell receptor beta chains sequenced from one sample in a study of blood T cell repertoires in COVID-19. Some clones are missing from TCRdb's copy, which holds only in-frame ones; the method was immunoSEQ multiplex PCR. The sample yields 15,000 or so clones, around 88% seen once. Input material: peripheral blood. The origin of the receptors is a human donor in a cohort sampled during active COVID-19.

This clone was picked up one time. The chain combines TRBV12-5 with TRBJ2-3; TRBD2 matches at 8 bases. Trimming at V came to 6 bases and at J to 7 bases, leaving 15 bases not matched to a gene. This CDR3 region has 16 residues. The germline gives CDR1 LGHNT, CDR2 FRNRAP. The DNA of the CDR3 is TGTGCTAGTGGCCCTTCTCTAGCGGGCCCCTCCAATACGCAGTATTTT. It specifies CASGPSLAGPSNTQYF.

The V call is TRBV19, the J call TRBJ2-1; TRBD1 is a possible D gene (6 bases). The CDR3 covers 16 residues. Germline V gives CDR1 LNHDA, CDR2 SQIVND (reference sequence). Trimming cost V 2 bases and J 3 bases, with 14 bases left between them. Written as DNA, the CDR3 is TGTGCCAGTAGTATATGGAGGACAGATTACTACAATGAGCAGTTCTTC. Its translation is CASSIWRTDYYNEQFF.

This clone appeared a few times. The chain employs TRBV3-1 (or the pseudogene TRBV3-2) and TRBJ1-3, with D maybe TRBD1 (5 bases). Germline CDR1 and CDR2: LGHDT and YNNKEL (reference sequence). The CDR3 consists of 15 residues. V lost 4 bases to trimming and J lost 3 bases, with 13 bases between them. CDR3 sequence: CASSPAGGGGNTIYF. CDR3 in DNA: TGTGCCAGCAGCCCCGCTGGGGGAGGTGGAAACACCATATATTTT.

This rearrangement joins TRBV29-1 to TRBJ1-3, with unresolved D. The CDR3 is 13 residues long. Germline loops: CDR1 SQVTM, CDR2 ANQGSEA. V was trimmed by 3 bases and J by 3 bases, leaving 9 bases between them. For the CDR3, the DNA is TGCAGCGTTGAGGGAGGATATGGAAACACCATATATTTT. This encodes CSVEGGYGNTIYF.

The gene calls are TRBV5-1 and TRBJ2-5; perhaps TRBD1 as D (5 bases). The CDR3 runs 14 residues. CDR1 SGHRS and CDR2 YFSETQ come from the germline V gene. V was shortened by 0 bases and J by 4 bases, with 10 bases between the two germline ends. The CDR3 sequence is CASSLVSQGETQYF. Here the CDR3 DNA reads TGCGCCAGCAGCTTGGTGAGTCAGGGAGAGACCCAGTACTTC. Drawing the rest from reference TRBV5-1 and TRBJ2-5, the complete variable domain is KAGVTQTPRYLIKTRGQQVTLSCSPISGHRSVSWYQQTPGQGLQFLFEYFSETQRNKGNFPGRFSGRQFSNSRSEMNVSTLELGDSALYLCASSLVSQGETQYFGPGTRLLVL.

The genes are TRBV4-3 and TRBJ2-1; TRBD2 aligns across 9 bases. Germline CDR1 LGHNA, CDR2 YSLEER. The V segment lost 0 bases and the J segment 6 bases; nucleotides outside the gene matches: 9. This CDR3 has 17 amino acids. CDR3 residues: CASSQDIVGGRANEQFF. CDR3 DNA sequence: TGCGCCAGCAGCCAAGATATTGTGGGCGGGAGGGCCAATGAGCAGTTCTTC.

V is TRBV6-6 and J is TRBJ1-6; D gene ambiguous. The CDR3 length is 12 residues. The V gene's germline CDR1 is MNHNY and CDR2 SVGAGI (reference sequence). Trimming took 4 bases from V and 7 from J, leaving 5 bases between them. The CDR3 spells CASSFENSPLHF. CDR3 nucleotide sequence: TGTGCCAGCAGTTTTGAGAATTCACCCCTCCACTTT.

The chain carries TRBV2 and TRBJ2-1; 9 bases are a match to TRBD1. The CDR3 totals 15 residues. CDR1 and CDR2 (germline): SNHLY, FYNNEI. The V gene end was trimmed by 9 bases and the J gene end by 5 bases; junction bases not matched to a gene: 11. CDR3 nucleotides: TGTGCCAGTAGGGGACAGGGCAATATTGACAATGAGCAGTTCTTC. The encoded protein is CASRGQGNIDNEQFF.

The V gene is TRBV7-2, the J gene TRBJ2-1; the match to TRBD2 covers 7 bases. CDR3 length: 15 amino acids. Germline-derived CDR1 and CDR2 are SGHTA and FQGNSA. The V gene end was trimmed by 2 bases and the J gene end by 6 bases; junction bases not matched to a gene: 7. The CDR3 spells CASSLLSGIGNEQFF. The CDR3 nucleotides read TGTGCCAGCAGCTTACTGAGCGGGATCGGCAATGAGCAGTTCTTC.

The gene calls are TRBV20-1 and TRBJ2-5; perhaps TRBD1 as D (6 bases). The germline V gene encodes CDR1 DFQATT and CDR2 SNEGSKA (reference sequence). Trimming took 5 bases from V and 12 from J, leaving 16 bases between them. The CDR3 totals 11 residues. CDR3: CSAPRRGTKYF. The DNA of the CDR3 is TGCAGTGCTCCCAGAAGGGGGACAAAGTACTTC.

The J gene is TRBJ2-7, the V gene TRBV4-1, with 10 positions matching TRBD1. The CDR3 has 16 amino acids. Per the germline V gene, CDR1 is MGHRA and CDR2 is YSYEKL. The V and J ends lost 3 bases and 1 base, in that order; junction bases with no gene match: 6. The CDR3 is CASSQDGTGASYEQYF. The CDR3 region has the DNA TGCGCCAGCAGCCAGGACGGGACAGGGGCGTCCTACGAGCAGTACTTC.

This clone showed up just once. The CDR3 region has the DNA TGTGCCAGCAGACGGGACAGCTACGAGCAGTACTTC. This sequence encodes CASRRDSYEQYF. The gene calls are TRBV12-3 or TRBV12-4 and TRBJ2-7; 7 bases agree with TRBD1. The junction had 2 bases not matched to a gene; V was cut back by 6 bases and J by 3 bases. This CDR3 is built from 12 residues.

This chain joins TRBV20-1 and TRBJ1-2, with D possibly matching TRBD1 (5 bases). Germline V gene lookup returns CDR1 DFQATT and CDR2 SNEGSKA (reference sequence). The CDR3 covers 11 residues. The V end was cut by 5 bases, the J end by 6 bases, with 10 bases between. In DNA form, the CDR3 reads TGCAGTGCTTCAGGGTTCGATGGCTACACCTTC. It specifies CSASGFDGYTF.